Listed below are T cell receptor beta chains from one sample, sequenced in a study of OX40 agonist ivuxolimab in advanced cancers. Generated by immunoSEQ multiplex PCR, the TCRdb table keeps only in-frame clones and is missing some. The sample yields 55,000 to 90,000 clones, about 82% seen once. The specimen comprised CD4+ or CD8+ T cells sorted from blood, sampled in a trial of the OX40 agonist ivuxolimab. All receptors derive from an adult with an advanced solid tumor such as melanoma, head and neck, liver or kidney cancer. Each CDR3 is given with its conserved first and last residue. Each record gives: V gene, D gene, J gene, clone size, CDR3 protein, CDR3 DNA. D genes are given only for firm matches. A clone size is listed for some rows: how often the clone was seen (once, few, many), or a class if it is expanded.

TRBV19	NA	TRBJ1-4	NA	CASSLFIRETNEKLFF	TGTGCCAGTAGCCTTTTTATCAGGGAAACTAATGAAAAACTGTTTTTT
TRBV28	TRBD1	TRBJ1-1	NA	CASRSGGVVTEAFF	TGTGCCAGCAGATCAGGGGGGGTAGTCACTGAAGCTTTCTTT
TRBV7-2	TRBD2	TRBJ2-7	few	CASSLVRGGGSYEQYF	TGTGCCAGCAGCTTAGTTCGCGGGGGTGGATCCTACGAGCAGTACTTC
TRBV7-8	NA	TRBJ1-4	NA	CASSRTRGDEKLFF	TGTGCCAGCAGCCGAACTAGGGGGGATGAAAAACTGTTTTTT
TRBV7-9	TRBD2	TRBJ2-7	NA	CASSQRTSGVSEQYF	TGTGCCAGCAGCCAACGGACTAGCGGGGTATCTGAGCAGTACTTC
TRBV9	NA	TRBJ1-1	NA	CASSVVMRGITEAFF	TGTGCCAGCAGCGTAGTAATGAGGGGGATCACTGAAGCTTTCTTT
TRBV21-1	NA	TRBJ2-5	NA	CASSKVGRAGEHRGTQYF	TGTGCCAGCAGCAAAGTGGGGCGCGCAGGAGAGCATAGGGGGACCCAGTACTTC
TRBV19	NA	TRBJ2-5	once	CASSRGLGREETQYF	TGTGCCAGTAGTCGGGGCCTGGGGAGAGAAGAGACCCAGTACTTC
TRBV9	NA	TRBJ2-1	NA	CASSEIWTEQFF	TGTGCCAGCAGTGAAATTTGGACAGAGCAGTTCTTC
TRBV9	TRBD2	TRBJ2-5	NA	CASSVAGGQETQYF	TGTGCCAGCAGCGTAGCGGGGGGGCAAGAGACCCAGTACTTC
TRBV11-3	NA	TRBJ2-1	few	CASSLEDEQFF	TGTGCCAGCAGCTTAGAGGATGAGCAGTTCTTC
TRBV7-2	NA	TRBJ2-7	NA	CASSLGWRAEQYF	TGTGCCAGCAGCTTAGGGTGGCGTGCCGAGCAGTACTTC
TRBV27	NA	TRBJ1-5	NA	CASSDLGLRPRDQPQHF	TGTGCCAGCAGCGATCTAGGGTTAAGGCCAAGGGATCAGCCCCAGCATTTT
TRBV9	NA	TRBJ2-3	NA	CASSVEDTQYF	TGTGCCAGCAGCGTAGAAGATACGCAGTATTTT
TRBV5-8	NA	TRBJ2-1	NA	CASSLGQRYNEQFF	TGTGCCAGCAGCTTGGGCCAGAGATACAATGAGCAGTTCTTC
TRBV19	NA	TRBJ1-4	NA	CASSIVINEKLFF	TGTGCCAGTAGTATAGTTATCAATGAAAAACTGTTTTTT
TRBV7-6	NA	TRBJ2-5	NA	CASSPQVEETQYF	TGTGCCAGCAGCCCTCAGGTGGAAGAGACCCAGTACTTC
TRBV11-3	NA	TRBJ2-1	NA	CASSLGMINEQFF	TGTGCCAGCAGCTTAGGGATGATAAATGAGCAGTTCTTC
TRBV2	NA	TRBJ1-3	NA	CASSGREVPGNTIYF	TGTGCCAGCAGTGGTAGGGAAGTTCCTGGAAACACCATATATTTT
TRBV25-1	TRBD1	TRBJ1-3	NA	CACGTGGPSSGNTIYF	TGTGCCTGCGGGACAGGGGGCCCGAGCTCTGGAAACACCATATATTTT
TRBV6-1	NA	TRBJ2-7	NA	CASMYSMYEQYF	TGTGCCAGCATGTACAGCATGTACGAGCAGTACTTC
TRBV5-4	NA	TRBJ1-5	NA	CASSLNREGQPQHF	TGTGCCAGCAGCTTGAACCGGGAAGGTCAGCCCCAGCATTTT
TRBV6-5	TRBD1	TRBJ2-7	NA	CASSYGTGTSYEQYF	TGTGCCAGCAGTTACGGGACAGGGACCTCCTACGAGCAGTACTTC
TRBV7-8	NA	TRBJ2-1	NA	CASKGGSSYNEQFF	TGTGCCAGCAAGGGGGGGAGCTCCTACAATGAGCAGTTCTTC
TRBV11-2	NA	TRBJ1-1	NA	CASSLDPGVNTEAFF	TGTGCCAGCAGCTTAGACCCAGGGGTGAACACTGAAGCTTTCTTT
TRBV6-1	NA	TRBJ1-5	NA	CASSEIKILSNQPQHF	TGTGCCAGCAGTGAAATTAAGATACTCTCCAATCAGCCCCAGCATTTT
TRBV19	NA	TRBJ2-3	once	CASSGSLADTQYF	TGTGCCAGTAGCGGTAGTCTTGCAGATACGCAGTATTTT
TRBV5-1	NA	TRBJ1-2	NA	CASKVEQEEAGMRGHGYTF	TGCGCCAGCAAAGTAGAACAGGAAGAAGCTGGTATGCGAGGGCATGGCTACACCTTC
TRBV5-1	NA	TRBJ1-5	NA	CASSPEGDLAQPQHF	TGCGCCAGCAGCCCGGAAGGGGATTTGGCTCAGCCCCAGCATTTT
TRBV5-1	NA	TRBJ2-5	once	CASRPGPTYQETQYF	TGCGCCAGCAGGCCGGGACCGACGTACCAAGAGACCCAGTACTTC
TRBV9	NA	TRBJ1-1	few	CASSPTTVNTEAFF	TGTGCCAGCAGCCCGACCACAGTGAACACTGAAGCTTTCTTT
TRBV7-9	NA	TRBJ2-1	NA	CASSSVGGYNEQFF	TGTGCCAGCAGCTCCGTTGGGGGCTACAATGAGCAGTTCTTC
TRBV19	NA	TRBJ2-4	NA	CATAVGSIQYF	TGTGCCACTGCGGTTGGGAGCATTCAGTACTTC
TRBV5-6	TRBD1	TRBJ2-1	NA	CASSLGQGAQYEQFF	TGTGCCAGCAGCTTGGGACAGGGGGCGCAATATGAGCAGTTCTTC
TRBV2	NA	TRBJ2-2	NA	CASSYTNTGELFF	TGTGCCAGCAGTTACACGAACACCGGGGAGCTGTTTTTT
TRBV5-4	TRBD2	TRBJ2-3	few	CASRFSGGLVSADTQYF	TGTGCCAGCAGGTTTAGCGGGGGGCTGGTATCTGCCGATACGCAGTATTTT
TRBV2	TRBD1	TRBJ1-2	once	CASSLARGTGTDGYTF	TGTGCCAGCAGCCTGGCGAGGGGGACAGGGACTGATGGCTACACCTTC
TRBV7-2	NA	TRBJ2-7	NA	CASSPRAYEQYF	TGTGCCAGCAGCCCCCGGGCCTACGAGCAGTACTTC
TRBV4-1	NA	TRBJ2-7	NA	CASSHLGLSLYEQYF	TGCGCCAGCAGCCACCTCGGCTTGTCCCTTTACGAGCAGTACTTC
TRBV7-2	NA	TRBJ2-7	NA	CASSLDGASATYEQYF	TGTGCCAGCAGCTTAGATGGGGCTAGCGCCACCTACGAGCAGTACTTC
TRBV6-1	NA	TRBJ1-5	NA	CASSDGIHQPQHF	TGTGCCAGCAGTGATGGGATACATCAGCCCCAGCATTTT
TRBV29-1	NA	TRBJ1-2	NA	CSVGPDSNYGYTF	TGCAGCGTTGGACCCGACAGTAACTATGGCTACACCTTC